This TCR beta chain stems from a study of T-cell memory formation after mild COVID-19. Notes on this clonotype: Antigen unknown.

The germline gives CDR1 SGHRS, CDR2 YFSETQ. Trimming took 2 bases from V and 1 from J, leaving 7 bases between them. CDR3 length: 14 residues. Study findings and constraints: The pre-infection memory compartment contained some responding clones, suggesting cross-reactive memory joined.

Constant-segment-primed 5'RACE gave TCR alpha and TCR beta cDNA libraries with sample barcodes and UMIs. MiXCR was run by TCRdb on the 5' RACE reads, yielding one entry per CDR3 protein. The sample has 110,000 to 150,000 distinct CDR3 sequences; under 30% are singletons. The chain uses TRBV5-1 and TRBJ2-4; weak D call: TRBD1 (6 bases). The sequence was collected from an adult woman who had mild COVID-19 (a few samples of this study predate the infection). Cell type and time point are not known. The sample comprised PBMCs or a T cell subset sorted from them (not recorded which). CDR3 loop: CASSFQGAKNIQYF. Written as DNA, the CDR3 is TGCGCCAGCAGCTTTCAGGGGGCCAAAAACATTCAGTACTTC. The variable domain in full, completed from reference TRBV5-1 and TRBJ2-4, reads KAGVTQTPRYLIKTRGQQVTLSCSPISGHRSVSWYQQTPGQGLQFLFEYFSETQRNKGNFPGRFSGRQFSNSRSEMNVSTLELGDSALYLCASSFQGAKNIQYFGAGTRLSVL.